These 8 T cell receptor beta chains came from one sample sequenced in a study of regulatory T cells in long-lasting Graves disease (dated by TCRdb to the early 2020s). Per the publication, the time point label means: newly diagnosed GD, antithyroid drugs for less than 3 months. RNA was extracted from PBMCs in TRIzol for both TCR sequencing and RNA sequencing. Receptor libraries were prepared by multiplex PCR. Sequencing used an Illumina HiSeq 4000. TCR beta libraries were built with iRepertoire HTBI primers and Arm-PCR amplification of CDR3 regions. TCRdb redid the processing of the public reads, applying fastp at Q25 and MiXCR, and retained in-frame beta chains. CDR3 protein sequences are deduplicated, and each keeps its most common genes and DNA. The sample records approximately 540,000 distinct CDR3 sequences, around 12% of which are singletons. The top ten clonotypes cover about 8.3% of the sample.

The same specimen was also included in a second study, on T cells in Graves' hyperthyroidism and ophthalmopathy.

The starting material was peripheral blood mononuclear cells (PBMCs), obtained at new diagnosis, from a patient treated with antithyroid drugs. These receptors originate from a woman in her twenties or thirties with Graves disease. Donor details come from another sample of the same person, matched by shared clones.

Many counts were recorded for this clonotype. This CDR3 reads CAISEKDRDSNQPQHF. CDR3 sequence (DNA): TGTGCCATCAGTGAAAAGGACAGAGATAGCAATCAGCCCCAGCATTTT. The rearrangement joins TRBV10-3 to TRBJ1-5; D might be TRBD1 (6 bases). V lost 3 bases to trimming and J lost 0 bases, with 12 bases between them. There are 16 residues in the CDR3. Per the germline V gene, CDR1 is ENHRY and CDR2 is SYGVKD.

The CDR3 DNA sequence: TGCAGTGCTAGAGATTTTAGGGGGGGACAGACCCAGGAGACCCAGTACTTC. Translation: CSARDFRGGQTQETQYF. The J gene is TRBJ2-5, the V gene TRBV20-1; either TRBD1 or TRBD2 may supply D (7 bases each). This CDR3 spans 17 amino acids. Trimming removed 0 bases at V and 5 bases at J, with 22 bases between. The germline V gene has CDR1 DFQATT and CDR2 SNEGSKA (reference sequence).

V gene TRBV4-1 combines with J gene TRBJ1-2; 10 bases match TRBD1. CDR3 length equals 19 residues. Germline V gene data show CDR1 as MGHRA and CDR2 as YSYEKL. V was pared by 2 bases and J by 4 bases, with 16 bases of the junction left unmatched. The chain's CDR3 is CASSQPTGTGDYMLYGYTF. The CDR3 coding sequence is TGCGCCAGCAGCCAACCCACCGGGACAGGGGACTACATGCTCTATGGCTACACCTTC.

This clonotype was observed a few times. The chain combines TRBV28 with TRBJ1-2; TRBD1 might be the D (5 bases). This CDR3 is built from 14 residues. Between the trimmed V and J ends, which lost 6 bases and 8 bases, there was a span of 19 bases. Germline loops: CDR1 MDHEN, CDR2 SYDVKM. CDR3 sequence reads: CASSLGQGVRGYTF. The CDR3 DNA reads as TGTGCCAGCAGCCTGGGGCAGGGTGTTCGCGGCTACACCTTC.

The CDR3 region is CASTPTGRLNTIYF. As DNA, the CDR3 is TGTGCCAGTACCCCCACCGGACGATTAAACACCATATATTTT. The chain combines TRBV19 with TRBJ1-3; D call uncertain. The length of the CDR3 is 14 residues. The V gene's germline CDR1 is LNHDA and CDR2 SQIVND (reference sequence). The V gene lost 7 bases and the J gene lost 6 bases, with 16 bases spanning the gap.

This clonotype was seen a few times. V is TRBV5-1 and J is TRBJ2-1, with D unresolved. V was trimmed by 3 bases and J by 2 bases, leaving 6 bases between them. Germline loops: CDR1 SGHRS, CDR2 YFSETQ. This CDR3 region has 13 residues. CDR3 in amino acids: CASSYEPYNEQFF. In DNA, the CDR3 is TGCGCCAGCAGCTACGAACCCTACAATGAGCAGTTCTTC.

This clonotype was detected many times. The chain employs TRBV11-2 and TRBJ2-1; D may be TRBD2 (7 bases). The germline gives CDR1 SGHAT, CDR2 FQNNGV. The CDR3 sequence is 18 residues long. V gave up 3 bases and J gave up 4 bases, with 22 bases separating them. CDR3 DNA sequence: TGTGCCAGCAGCTTGTTACGGGGCGGGGGCTTAGTTTACAATGAGCAGTTCTTC. The encoded protein is CASSLLRGGGLVYNEQFF.

This chain uses TRBV6-2 or TRBV6-3 with TRBJ1-1; no reliable D call. Germline V lookup: CDR1 MNHEY, CDR2 SVGEGT. The ends were cut back, 2 bases at V and 5 bases at J, with 9 bases in the middle. This CDR3 has 13 amino acids. The CDR3 DNA reads as TGTGCCAGCAGTTACGACTACTTGACTGAAGCTTTCTTT. Its protein product is CASSYDYLTEAFF.